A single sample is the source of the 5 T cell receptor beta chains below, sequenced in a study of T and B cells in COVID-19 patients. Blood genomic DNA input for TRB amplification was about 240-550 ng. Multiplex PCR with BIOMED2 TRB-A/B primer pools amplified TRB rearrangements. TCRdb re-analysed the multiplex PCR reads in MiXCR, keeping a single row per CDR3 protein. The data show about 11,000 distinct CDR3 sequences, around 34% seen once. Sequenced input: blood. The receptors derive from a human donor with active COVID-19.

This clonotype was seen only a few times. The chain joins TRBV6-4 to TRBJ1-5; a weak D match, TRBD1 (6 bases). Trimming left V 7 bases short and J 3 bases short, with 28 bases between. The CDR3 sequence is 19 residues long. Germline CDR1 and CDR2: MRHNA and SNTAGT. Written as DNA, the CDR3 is TGTGCCAGCACCATACGCACGGGGGCCTTCCCATATGACAATCAGCCCCAGCATTTT. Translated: CASTIRTGAFPYDNQPQHF.

In DNA, the CDR3 is TGCAGTGCTCTGGACAGGGCAGATACGCAGTATTTT. Translated, it gives CSALDRADTQYF. The chain couples TRBV20-1 to TRBJ2-3; 8 nucleotides line up with TRBD1. Germline-derived CDR1 and CDR2 are DFQATT and SNEGSKA (reference sequence). The CDR3 is made up of 12 amino acids. The trim removed 5 bases at V and 4 bases at J, leaving 2 bases unmatched.

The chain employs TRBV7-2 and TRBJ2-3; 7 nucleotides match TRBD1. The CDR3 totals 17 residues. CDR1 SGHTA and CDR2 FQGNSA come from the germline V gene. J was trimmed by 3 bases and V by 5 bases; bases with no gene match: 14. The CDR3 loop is CASSARGGGQRTDTQYF. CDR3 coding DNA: TGTGCCAGCAGCGCCCGAGGTGGGGGACAGCGAACAGATACGCAGTATTTT.

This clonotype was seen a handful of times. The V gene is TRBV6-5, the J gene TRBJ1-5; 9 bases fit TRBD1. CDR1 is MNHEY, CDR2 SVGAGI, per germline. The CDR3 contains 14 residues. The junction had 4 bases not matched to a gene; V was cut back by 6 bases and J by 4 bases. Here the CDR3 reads CASRRQGGNQPQHF. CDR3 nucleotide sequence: TGTGCCAGCAGACGACAGGGGGGGAATCAGCCCCAGCATTTT.

The CDR3 loop is CATLDRGTGEQYF. CDR3 DNA: TGTGCCACCCTAGACAGGGGAACCGGGGAGCAGTACTTC. The chain uses TRBV12-3 or TRBV12-4 and TRBJ2-7; TRBD1 aligns across 8 bases. V lost 10 bases, J lost 7 bases, and 12 bases stayed unmatched. The CDR3 has 13 residues.